These T cell receptor beta chains were read from a single sample in a study of T-cell memory formation after mild COVID-19. MiXCR was run by TCRdb on the 5' RACE reads, yielding one entry per CDR3 protein. The sample lists about 560,000 distinct CDR3 sequences, roughly a fifth occurring once. The sequenced sample was PBMCs or a T cell subset sorted from them (not recorded which). The source is an adult woman who had mild COVID-19 (a few samples of this study predate the infection). Cell type and time point are not known. The CDR3 runs from the conserved cysteine through the conserved F or W. A D gene is named only where the DNA matches it firmly. Size is stated for part of the rows, as once, few or many counts, or as a class when the clone is expanded.

cdr3_nt	cdr3_aa	v_call	cdr3_length	clone_size	d_call	j_call
TGCAGTGCTAGACATCTCAACAGGGGTTTAGCTTTCTTT	CSARHLNRGLAFF	TRBV20-1	13	few	TRBD1	TRBJ1-1
TGCAGTGCTAGAGATGCCGGGACAGAGTATGGCTACACCTTC	CSARDAGTEYGYTF	TRBV20-1	14	NA	TRBD1	TRBJ1-2
TGTGCCAGCATTTGGGACACCGTGAACACTGAAGCTTTCTTT	CASIWDTVNTEAFF	TRBV2	14	few	NA	TRBJ1-1
TGTGCCAGCAGCCCCGGACGGGGGGAGCACGAGCAGTACTTC	CASSPGRGEHEQYF	TRBV7-9	14	NA	TRBD2	TRBJ2-7
TGCGCCAGCAGCTTGGGACAGTCGTCGGGGAATGAGCAGTTCTTC	CASSLGQSSGNEQFF	TRBV5-1	15	NA	NA	TRBJ2-1
TGTGCCAGCAGTCAGCTAGCGGGTTGGGCCTACAATGAGCAGTTCTTC	CASSQLAGWAYNEQFF	TRBV12-3/TRBV12-4	16	NA	TRBD2	TRBJ2-1
TGTGCCAGCAGCCCGGACAGTTTTAACACCGGGGAGCTGTTTTTT	CASSPDSFNTGELFF	TRBV9	15	NA	NA	TRBJ2-2
TGTGCCAGCAGCCTTAAGACGGGGTACGAGCAGTACTTC	CASSLKTGYEQYF	TRBV27	13	NA	NA	TRBJ2-7
TGCAGTGCCCCCCCGGACATAGGTGACACTGAAGCTTTCTTT	CSAPPDIGDTEAFF	TRBV20-1	14	NA	NA	TRBJ1-1
TGTGCCAGCATCTGGGTAGCGGGGAACACCGGGGAGCTGTTTTTT	CASIWVAGNTGELFF	TRBV5-5	15	few	TRBD2	TRBJ2-2
TGTGCCAGCAGCTTAGGGGGGGCGGTTTCTAACTATGGCTACACCTTC	CASSLGGAVSNYGYTF	TRBV7-6	16	few	NA	TRBJ1-2
TGTGCCAGCAGCGTAGGAGGGGATACGCAGTATTTT	CASSVGGDTQYF	TRBV9	12	many	NA	TRBJ2-3
TGCGCCAGCAGCTCGGGACAGGGATCAGACTATGGCTACACCTTC	CASSSGQGSDYGYTF	TRBV5-1	15	NA	TRBD1	TRBJ1-2
TGTGCCAGCAGTGGGGACAGGGGGCGCGTCATCCCTGAAGCTTTCTTT	CASSGDRGRVIPEAFF	TRBV5-6	16	NA	TRBD1	TRBJ1-1
TGCGCCAGCAGCCAAGCTAGCGGGAGGGCCCCCGATGAGCAGTTCTTC	CASSQASGRAPDEQFF	TRBV4-3	16	few	TRBD2	TRBJ2-1
TGTGCCTGGGGACAATCCGAAGCAGGGCCCCAGCATTTT	CAWGQSEAGPQHF	TRBV30	13	NA	NA	TRBJ1-5
TGTGCCAGCAGTTACCCCTCCCGGGACAAGTACGAGCAGTACTTC	CASSYPSRDKYEQYF	TRBV6-6	15	NA	NA	TRBJ2-7
TGTGCCACCAGCAGAGCAGGAGGCCCAGATACGCAGTATTTT	CATSRAGGPDTQYF	TRBV15	14	few	NA	TRBJ2-3
TGCAGTGCTAGAGATGAGGGGACTAGCGAAGAGACCCAGTACTTC	CSARDEGTSEETQYF	TRBV20-1	15	few	TRBD2	TRBJ2-5
TGTGCCAGCACCTCTGGCGGGAGTGGCGACAATGAGCAGTTCTTC	CASTSGGSGDNEQFF	TRBV6-1	15	NA	TRBD2	TRBJ2-1
TGTGCCAGCAGTGAAGTGGAGGGCCAGCCCCAGCATTTT	CASSEVEGQPQHF	TRBV6-1	13	NA	NA	TRBJ1-5
TGCGCCAGCAGCTTGGACCCAGCAAGCTACGAGCAGTACTTC	CASSLDPASYEQYF	TRBV5-1	14	NA	NA	TRBJ2-7
TGTGCCAGCAGCTCCGGGGGTTATCAATTAGACGAGCAGTACTTC	CASSSGGYQLDEQYF	TRBV7-9	15	few	NA	TRBJ2-7
TGTGCCAGCAGTTTATTCTCCGGTAGCTCCTACGAGCAGTACTTC	CASSLFSGSSYEQYF	TRBV12-3/TRBV12-4	15	many	NA	TRBJ2-7
TGTGCTAGTGGTTTAGCGGGTATTATTGGAGCTTTCTTT	CASGLAGIIGAFF	TRBV12-5	13	few	NA	TRBJ1-1
TGTGCCAGCAGCTCATTAGCAAGGAGCACAGATACGCAGTATTTT	CASSSLARSTDTQYF	TRBV7-3	15	medium-sized	NA	TRBJ2-3
TGTGCCGTCAGATCAGGCCAAGAGACCCAGTACTTC	CAVRSGQETQYF	TRBV10-3	12	many	NA	TRBJ2-5
TGTGCCAGCAGCTCTCGGGGGGTGGGAGATACGCAGTATTTT	CASSSRGVGDTQYF	TRBV11-2	14	NA	TRBD2	TRBJ2-3
TGCAGTGCTAACTTGCCAGGGGAGTACACTGAAGCTTTCTTT	CSANLPGEYTEAFF	TRBV20-1	14	few	NA	TRBJ1-1
TGCAGTGCTAGTTTCACCGGGAGGGCCTACAATGAGCAGTTCTTC	CSASFTGRAYNEQFF	TRBV20-1	15	few	TRBD2	TRBJ2-1
TGTGCCAGCTCACCACCGAACGGGAGGGCCGCGGACGAGCAGTACTTC	CASSPPNGRAADEQYF	TRBV18	16	NA	TRBD2	TRBJ2-7
TGTGCCAGCAGTTGGACAGGGTGGGAGACCCAGTACTTC	CASSWTGWETQYF	TRBV12-3/TRBV12-4	13	NA	TRBD1	TRBJ2-5
TGCGCCAGCAGCCCGTTCCCCAGCGGGGGGCCCTACGAGCAGTACTTC	CASSPFPSGGPYEQYF	TRBV4-1	16	NA	TRBD2	TRBJ2-7
TGCGCCAGCAGCTCGTTCGGACAGGAGAACACTGAAGCTTTCTTT	CASSSFGQENTEAFF	TRBV5-1	15	NA	TRBD1	TRBJ1-1
TGTGCCAGCACCACCGGGACAGCCTATTACTATGGCTACACCTTC	CASTTGTAYYYGYTF	TRBV7-8	15	NA	TRBD1	TRBJ1-2
TGTGCCAGCAGCTTAGCGGGCGGGGCAGATACGCAGTATTTT	CASSLAGGADTQYF	TRBV7-6	14	many	NA	TRBJ2-3
TGTGCCAGCAGCGTAGGTGGGACCACCTACAATGAGCAGTTCTTC	CASSVGGTTYNEQFF	TRBV9	15	NA	NA	TRBJ2-1
TGTGCCAGTAGTCGACCAGCCGGCACGAATCAGCCCCAGCATTTT	CASSRPAGTNQPQHF	TRBV19	15	NA	NA	TRBJ1-5
TGTGCCAGCAGTGAAGCGAGTGTCGGGGAGCTGTTTTTT	CASSEASVGELFF	TRBV6-1	13	NA	NA	TRBJ2-2
TGTGCCAGCAGATCCGGACAGGGGCAAGAGACCCAGTACTTC	CASRSGQGQETQYF	TRBV2	14	few	TRBD1	TRBJ2-5
TGTGCCATCAGTGAGGTGGAGGGGAGCACTGAAGCTTTCTTT	CAISEVEGSTEAFF	TRBV10-3	14	few	NA	TRBJ1-1
TGTGCCAGCAGCCAAGATCCTAGCGGGGGGATTACCTCCTACGAGCAGTACTTC	CASSQDPSGGITSYEQYF	TRBV3-1	18	few	TRBD2	TRBJ2-7
TGTGCCAGCAGGAACCGGGACAACACAGATACGCAGTATTTT	CASRNRDNTDTQYF	TRBV27	14	NA	NA	TRBJ2-3
TGTGCCAGCAGCTTAGGCACAGGGGGCATTCATTCACCCCTCCACTTT	CASSLGTGGIHSPLHF	TRBV7-8	16	NA	TRBD1	TRBJ1-6
TGTGCCAGCAGTTTTATGACTAGCGGGGGGGGAACAGATACGCAGTATTTT	CASSFMTSGGGTDTQYF	TRBV12-3/TRBV12-4	17	few	TRBD2	TRBJ2-3
TGTGCCACCAGTGATACTCTTTACAATGAGCAGTTCTTC	CATSDTLYNEQFF	TRBV24-1	13	NA	NA	TRBJ2-1
TGCGCCAGCAGCCAACTAACAGGGGTTCCAGGTGGCTACACCTTC	CASSQLTGVPGGYTF	TRBV4-1	15	NA	TRBD1	TRBJ1-2
TGTGCCAGCAGCCTGGGGCTAGCGGGAGTCACAAACATTCAGTACTTC	CASSLGLAGVTNIQYF	TRBV9	16	NA	TRBD2	TRBJ2-4
TGCGCCAGCAGCCCCGCCGCAGGCGCTTCGTACAATGAGCAGTTCTTC	CASSPAAGASYNEQFF	TRBV4-3	16	many	NA	TRBJ2-1
TGTGCCAGCAGCTCGCCTTCAGGGGGCGGGTTGGGAGAGACCCAGTACTTC	CASSSPSGGGLGETQYF	TRBV7-9	17	NA	TRBD1	TRBJ2-5